The 27 T cell receptor beta chains given below trace back to one sample, sequenced in a study of cytomegalovirus exposure and HLA in healthy donors. PCR employed 60 Vbeta and 13 Jbeta primers. The repertoire was sequenced with immunoSEQ multiplex PCR; TCRdb's copy has only in-frame clones and lacks some. The repertoire holds about 190,000 clones, with 82% as singletons. The source material was PBMCs. Every receptor here comes from a woman between 18 and 29 years old in good health and CMV-seronegative.

This sequence joins TRBV10-1 and TRBJ2-1, with a tentative D call TRBD1 (6 bases). V lost 8 bases and J lost 7, with 21 bases in between. The germline V gene has CDR1 WNHNN and CDR2 SYGVQD (reference sequence). This CDR3 region has 15 residues. CDR3 region: CASSTGTHTGNEQFF. CDR3 nucleotides: TGCGCCAGCTCCACCGGGACCCATACAGGGAATGAGCAGTTCTTC.

The chain employs TRBV2 and TRBJ1-1; 9 positions agree with TRBD1. Trimming removed 5 bases from V and 3 bases from J; junction bases left unmatched: 4. The CDR3 is made up of 14 amino acids. CDR1 SNHLY and CDR2 FYNNEI come from the germline V gene. CDR3 in amino acids: CASSQQGADTEAFF. CDR3 nucleotides: TGTGCCAGCAGTCAACAGGGGGCAGACACTGAAGCTTTCTTT.

The rearrangement uses TRBV5-4 and TRBJ1-3; the D gene is possibly TRBD1 (5 bases). Germline lookup yields CDR1 SGHNT and CDR2 YYREEE (reference sequence). Trimming pared 0 bases from V and 7 bases from J, leaving 11 bases between. The CDR3 has 14 amino acids. CDR3 sequence reads: CASSLAGIRNTIYF. CDR3 DNA: TGTGCCAGCAGCTTGGCAGGGATTCGGAACACCATATATTTT.

The V gene is TRBV7-6, the J gene TRBJ2-5, with TRBD2 matching 7 bases. Germline values: CDR1 SGHVS, CDR2 FNYEAQ. There are 12 residues in the CDR3. With 7 bases clipped from V and 9 bases from J, the junction kept 8 bases outside the gene matches. CDR3 DNA sequence: TGTGCCAGCATCGAAATACGGGGGGCCCAGTACTTC. It yields the protein CASIEIRGAQYF. The variable domain in full, completed from reference TRBV7-6 and TRBJ2-5, reads GAGVSQSPRYKVTKRGQDVALRCDPISGHVSLYWYRQALGQGPEFLTYFNYEAQQDKSGLPNDRFSAERPEGSISTLTIQRTEQRDSAMYRCASIEIRGAQYFGPGTRLLVL.

This chain uses TRBV6-5 with TRBJ1-1; perhaps TRBD1 as D (5 bases). Trimming stripped 2 bases from V and 1 base from J, with 11 bases between. The CDR3 length is 15 residues. The V gene's germline CDR1 is MNHEY and CDR2 SVGAGI. CDR3 nucleotide sequence: TGTGCCAGCAGTTACCGGGAGGGGACGAACACTGAAGCTTTCTTT. Amino acids: CASSYREGTNTEAFF.

The chain joins TRBV6-1 to TRBJ2-3; 7 nucleotides match TRBD2. Germline lookup yields CDR1 MNHNS and CDR2 SASEGT. The CDR3 consists of 14 residues. The V gene end was trimmed by 8 bases and the J gene end by 1 base; junction bases not matched to a gene: 6. For the CDR3, the DNA is TGTGCCAGCTCCCAGCGGGGCCGCACAGATACGCAGTATTTT. Encoded protein: CASSQRGRTDTQYF.

The chain combines TRBV19 with TRBJ2-7; the match to TRBD2 covers 10 bases. J lost 0 bases, V lost 5 bases, and 22 bases had no gene match. Germline CDR1 is LNHDA and CDR2 is SQIVND (reference sequence). CDR3 size: 21 residues. The CDR3, as DNA: TGTGCCAGTAGTCCGCCCCGGACAGGGCGGTCTAGCGGGAGATACTCCTACGAGCAGTACTTC. Translated: CASSPPRTGRSSGRYSYEQYF.

This clone was picked up a small number of times. CDR3 coding DNA: TGTGCCAGCAGGTCATCTAAAGAGACCCAGTACTTC. Protein: CASRSSKETQYF. The chain combines TRBV6-5 with TRBJ2-5, with D unresolved. This CDR3 has 12 residues. Between the trimmed V and J ends, which lost 6 bases and 3 bases, there was a span of 8 bases. Germline V CDR1 and CDR2: MNHEY, SVGAGI.

The rearrangement uses TRBV9 and TRBJ1-3, with a possible D match to TRBD1 (6 bases). The ends were cut back, 4 bases at V and 7 bases at J, with 21 bases in the middle. Per the germline V gene, CDR1 is SGDLS and CDR2 is YYNGEE. This CDR3 region has 16 residues. CDR3: CASSPPAGDSRNTIYF. For the CDR3, the DNA is TGTGCCAGCAGCCCTCCTGCAGGGGATTCTCGGAACACCATATATTTT.

V is TRBV4-3 and J is TRBJ1-2, with 9 bases matching TRBD1. The CDR3 is made up of 15 amino acids. Germline V CDR1 and CDR2: LGHNA, YSLEER. V lost 4 bases to trimming and J lost 4 bases; unmatched junction nucleotides: 7. The CDR3 reads CASSPGQGWGYGYTF. The DNA for the CDR3 is TGCGCCAGCAGCCCGGGACAGGGTTGGGGCTATGGCTACACCTTC.

The J gene is TRBJ2-7, the V gene TRBV28, with D possibly being TRBD2 (6 bases). Trimming removed 6 bases from V and 12 bases from J, with 33 bases in between. CDR3 length: 17 amino acids. CDR1 MDHEN and CDR2 SYDVKM come from the germline V gene. The CDR3 DNA sequence: TGTGCCAGCAGCCCCACTCGCCCCAGCGGCACAATTCGGGAGTTGTACTTC. Translation: CASSPTRPSGTIRELYF.

This sequence joins TRBV7-2 and TRBJ2-2, with a possible D match to TRBD2 (6 bases). This CDR3 is 15 amino acids long. The germline V gene encodes CDR1 SGHTA and CDR2 FQGNSA. V lost 7 bases, J lost 4 bases, and 16 bases lay in between. The CDR3 DNA is TGTGCCAGCAAGGGAGGCCGCGGTCGCACCGGGGAGCTGTTTTTT. Translation gives CASKGGRGRTGELFF.

The chain is built from TRBV9 and TRBJ2-2; 9 bases match TRBD2. CDR1 is SGDLS, CDR2 YYNGEE, per germline. With V trimmed by 4 bases and J by 5 bases, 12 bases remained unmatched. This CDR3 spans 17 amino acids. This CDR3 reads CASSSSRLAELTGELFF. In DNA, the CDR3 is TGTGCCAGCAGCTCCTCACGACTAGCGGAACTTACCGGGGAGCTGTTTTTT.

The gene calls are TRBV7-9 and TRBJ1-2; no definite D call. V lost 4 bases to trimming and J lost 2 bases, with 11 bases between them. Looked up from germline, CDR1 is SEHNR and CDR2 is FQNEAQ (reference sequence). This CDR3 has 14 amino acids. Here the CDR3 DNA reads TGTGCCAGCAGCTCTGGGAGGCAGAACTATGGCTACACCTTC. It encodes CASSSGRQNYGYTF. Variable domain in full (rest from reference TRBV7-9 and TRBJ1-2): DTGVSQNPRHKITKRGQNVTFRCDPISEHNRLYWYRQTLGQGPEFLTYFQNEAQLEKSRLLSDRFSAERPKGSFSTLEIQRTEQGDSAMYLCASSSGRQNYGYTFGSGTRLTVV.

This chain connects TRBV6-5 to TRBJ1-2; possible D gene TRBD1, 6 bases. The germline gives CDR1 MNHEY, CDR2 SVGAGI. V lost 4 bases and J 7 bases, leaving 13 bases between the germline ends. This CDR3 is built from 13 residues. This CDR3 reads CASSSRGAGGYTF. In nucleotides, the CDR3 is TGTGCCAGCAGTTCGCGGGGGGCGGGTGGCTACACCTTC.

The V call is TRBV7-2, the J call TRBJ2-3; TRBD2 matches at 13 bases. With 5 bases clipped from V and 0 bases from J, the junction kept 11 bases outside the gene matches. The CDR3 covers 19 residues. Looked up from germline, CDR1 is SGHTA and CDR2 is FQGNSA. The CDR3 region has the DNA TGTGCCAGCAGCCAAACCGGGACTAGCGGGGCCGTTAGCACAGATACGCAGTATTTT. This translates into CASSQTGTSGAVSTDTQYF.

This clone has just a few counts. This sequence joins TRBV4-3 and TRBJ1-5; D is uncertain. Germline lookup yields CDR1 LGHNA and CDR2 YSLEER. The V gene lost 0 bases and the J gene lost 6 bases, with 12 bases spanning the gap. The CDR3 loop spans 15 amino acids. Here the CDR3 reads CASSQDRRDGQPQHF. The CDR3 coding sequence is TGCGCCAGCAGCCAAGATCGCCGGGATGGTCAGCCCCAGCATTTT.

The chain carries TRBV5-6 and TRBJ1-5; 11 nucleotides line up with TRBD1. V lost 3 bases, J lost 6 bases, and 2 bases stayed unmatched. In germline, CDR1 is SGHDT, CDR2 YYEEEE. This CDR3 region has 14 residues. The CDR3 spells CASSWGTGGQPQHF. CDR3 DNA sequence: TGTGCCAGCAGCTGGGGGACAGGGGGTCAGCCCCAGCATTTT.

The chain uses TRBV6-5 and TRBJ2-5; possible D gene TRBD2, 7 bases. CDR1 and CDR2 (germline): MNHEY, SVGAGI. V was clipped by 6 bases and J by 4 bases, with 18 bases between them. This CDR3 is 15 amino acids long. CDR3 in amino acids: CASRTTRGGLETQYF. The CDR3 DNA sequence: TGTGCCAGCAGGACCACTAGGGGGGGACTAGAGACCCAGTACTTC.

CDR3: CASSLGARALDGYTF. CDR3 in DNA: TGTGCCAGCAGCTTGGGGGCGCGGGCCCTCGATGGCTACACCTTC. V gene TRBV7-8 combines with J gene TRBJ1-2, with D possibly TRBD1 on 6 matching bases. Between the trimmed V and J ends, which lost 3 bases and 6 bases, there was a span of 17 bases. CDR1 and CDR2 from the germline V gene are SGHVS and FQNEAQ. The CDR3 is 15 residues long.

The V gene is TRBV29-1, the J gene TRBJ2-3; 12 positions agree with TRBD1. J lost 6 bases, V lost 7 bases, and 8 bases had no gene match. There are 14 residues in the CDR3. Germline V gene data show CDR1 as SQVTM and CDR2 as ANQGSEA. For the CDR3, the DNA is TGCAGCGGGGGGACAGGGGGCGCGTGGGATACGCAGTATTTT. This encodes CSGGTGGAWDTQYF.

This chain links TRBV19 with TRBJ2-1; D may be TRBD1 (5 bases). This CDR3 is built from 13 residues. V was cut by 4 bases and J by 7 bases, with 11 bases left in between. Per germline, CDR1 LNHDA and CDR2 SQIVND (reference sequence). CDR3 nucleotide sequence: TGTGCCAGTAGTACAATTTCAGGGAATGAGCAGTTCTTC. It is translated as CASSTISGNEQFF.

CDR3 nucleotide sequence: TGTGCCAGCAGCTTAGGGGGCTCGAACACTGAAGCTTTCTTT. Residues: CASSLGGSNTEAFF. The rearrangement uses TRBV7-2 and TRBJ1-1; D might be TRBD1 (5 bases). Germline CDR1 reads SGHTA; CDR2 reads FQGNSA. This CDR3 is 14 amino acids long. Trimming took off 1 base at V and 1 base at J, with 7 bases between the two ends.

The gene calls are TRBV5-6 and TRBJ2-5; the D is unclear. Trimming took 1 base from V and 5 from J, leaving 6 bases between them. This CDR3 contains 12 residues. Germline CDR1 reads SGHDT; CDR2 reads YYEEEE. CDR3 region: CASSLLVETQYF. Written as DNA, the CDR3 is TGTGCCAGCAGCTTGCTTGTCGAGACCCAGTACTTC. Drawing the rest from reference TRBV5-6 and TRBJ2-5, the complete variable domain is DAGVTQSPTHLIKTRGQQVTLRCSPKSGHDTVSWYQQALGQGPQFIFQYYEEEERQRGNFPDRFSGHQFPNYSSELNVNALLLGDSALYLCASSLLVETQYFGPGTRLLVL.

The chain employs TRBV7-9 and TRBJ1-5; D not certain. Trimming pared 5 bases from V and 7 bases from J, leaving 18 bases between. CDR1 SEHNR and CDR2 FQNEAQ come from the germline V gene (reference sequence). This CDR3 region has 15 residues. In nucleotides, the CDR3 is TGTGCCAGCAGCCCCAGTGGTGCGGAAGGACAGCCCCAGCATTTT. Translated: CASSPSGAEGQPQHF.

This chain links TRBV28 with TRBJ2-7, with a possible D match to TRBD2 (6 bases). Germline V CDR1 and CDR2: MDHEN, SYDVKM. V was pared by 2 bases and J by 6 bases, with 14 bases between. This CDR3 has 14 residues. CDR3 DNA sequence: TGTGCCAGCAGTTTAGGGACTCCGATCTCCGAGCAGTACTTC. Protein sequence: CASSLGTPISEQYF.

This chain uses TRBV30 with TRBJ1-1; 8 nucleotides align to TRBD1. Germline assignment: CDR1 GTSNPN and CDR2 SVGIG (reference sequence). The CDR3 has 15 amino acids. The ends lost 2 bases at V and 0 bases at J; junction bases unmatched: 5. The CDR3: CAWSPWTGLNTEAFF. The CDR3 nucleotides are TGTGCCTGGAGTCCATGGACAGGGTTGAACACTGAAGCTTTCTTT.